This T cell receptor (beta chain) was found in a study of T cell responses to AZD1222 COVID-19 vaccine. Points from the study as a whole: White British ancestry dominated among donors, who included more females, and clonal diversity was possibly underestimated.

The assay was immunoSEQ multiplex PCR, and TCRdb's table has in-frame clones only and misses some. The sample yields some 86,000 clones, almost 80% seen once. CDR3 length equals 14 residues. V lost 7 bases and J lost 1, with 13 bases in between. Looked up from germline, CDR1 is MDHEN and CDR2 is SYDVKM. Notes on this clone: Antigen: not known.

This clonotype originated in an adult in good health. The chain combines TRBV28 with TRBJ1-1; D remains ambiguous. The sample here was peripheral blood, taken on day 0 of AZD1222 vaccination. The chain's CDR3 is CASTSADSNTEAFF. The CDR3 DNA follows: TGTGCCAGCACCTCTGCCGACTCGAACACTGAAGCTTTCTTT. Combining the CDR3 with reference TRBV28 and TRBJ1-1 gives the whole variable domain DVKVTQSSRYLVKRTGEKVFLECVQDMDHENMFWYRQDPGLGLRLIYFSYDVKMKEKGDIPEGYSVSREKKERFSLILESASTNQTSMYLCASTSADSNTEAFFGQGTRLTVV.